This T cell receptor delta chain is from a study of gamma-delta chains in newborns, infants, children. Overall study: Microbial exposure reportedly drives polyclonal innate γδ T cell expansion after birth.

TCRdb re-called the reads with CATT. Altogether approximately 4,200 delta-chain clones are present, over 2% being singletons, with the ten largest covering around 13%. With respect to this clone: The TCRdb protein comes from a much larger clone and disagrees with this DNA's translation at residue 9, likely due to a read error; the protein given here is derived from the DNA.

The germline V gene encodes CDR1 NSMFDY and CDR2 ISSIKDK. CDR3 length equals 21 residues. V lost 0 bases to trimming and J lost 3 bases; unmatched junction nucleotides: 20. The chain employs TRAV29/DV5 and TRDJ1; TRDD3 matches at 13 bases. Material: blood. This TCR came from a child who was a newborn, infant or young child, either healthy, febrile or measles-vaccinated (not recorded which). The CDR3 spells CAASAVSHTLGDTRRSDKLIF. CDR3 in DNA: TGTGCAGCAAGCGCGGTTTCCCACACACTGGGGGATACGCGTCGGTCCGATAAACTCATCTTT.